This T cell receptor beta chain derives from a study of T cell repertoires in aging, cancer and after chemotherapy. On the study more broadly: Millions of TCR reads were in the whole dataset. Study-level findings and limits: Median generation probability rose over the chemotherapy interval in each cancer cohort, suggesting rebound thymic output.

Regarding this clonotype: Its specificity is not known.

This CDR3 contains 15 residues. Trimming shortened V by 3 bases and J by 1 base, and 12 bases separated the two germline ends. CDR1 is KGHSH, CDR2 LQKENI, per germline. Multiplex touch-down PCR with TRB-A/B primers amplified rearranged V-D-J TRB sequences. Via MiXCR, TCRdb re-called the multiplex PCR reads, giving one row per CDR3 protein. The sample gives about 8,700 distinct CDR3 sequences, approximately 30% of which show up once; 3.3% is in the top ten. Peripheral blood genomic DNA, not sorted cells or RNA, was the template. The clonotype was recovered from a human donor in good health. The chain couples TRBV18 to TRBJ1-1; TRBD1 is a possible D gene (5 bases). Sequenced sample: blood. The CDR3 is CASSPLWGQNTEAFF. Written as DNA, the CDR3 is TGTGCCAGCTCACCTTTATGGGGCCAGAACACTGAAGCTTTCTTT.